This T cell receptor (beta chain) emerged from a study of blood T cell repertoires in COVID-19. The overall study: Acute and convalescent COVID-19 specimens originated in the United States, Italy and Spain. The cDNA or gDNA used as material had been derived from T cells, B-cell-depleted T cells, or PBMCs.

The CDR3 runs 13 residues. V dropped 0 bases and J dropped 4 bases, with 6 bases sitting between them. Germline V gene sequence: CDR1 PRHDT, CDR2 FYEKMQ (reference sequence). The assay was immunoSEQ multiplex PCR, and TCRdb's table has in-frame clones only and misses some. The sample holds around 100,000 clones, about 90% seen once. This rearrangement joins TRBV13 to TRBJ1-2; D not resolved. Sequenced material: peripheral blood. This TCR was recovered from a human donor in a cohort sampled during active COVID-19. The chain's CDR3 is CASSLGGGYGYTF. The CDR3 DNA reads as TGTGCCAGCAGCTTAGGGGGAGGCTATGGCTACACCTTC. The full variable domain, rest sourced from reference TRBV13 and TRBJ1-2, is AAGVIQSPRHLIKEKRETATLKCYPIPRHDTVYWYQQGPGQDPQFLISFYEKMQSDKGSIPDRFSAQQFSDYHSELNMSSLELGDSALYFCASSLGGGYGYTFGSGTRLTVV.